Listed here are 14 T cell receptor beta chains from one sample, sequenced in a study of type 1 and type 2 diabetes patients. Amplification started from genomic DNA. A primer set of 30 forward and 13 reverse primers amplified the CDR3. TCRdb analysed the multiplex PCR reads with MiXCR anew, one entry per CDR3 protein. This sample has approximately 260,000 distinct CDR3 sequences, with around 47% found just once. Source material: peripheral blood mononuclear cells (PBMCs). Receptors were obtained from a man aged 18-30 years with type 2 diabetes.

This clonotype was seen ten or more times. V gene TRBV7-2 combines with J gene TRBJ2-5; D gene unclear. Germline lookup yields CDR1 SGHTA and CDR2 FQGNSA. V was pared by 6 bases and J by 4 bases, with 12 bases between. The CDR3 consists of 13 residues. For the CDR3, the DNA is TGTGCCAGCAGTCGACAAAGTGTAGAGACCCAGTACTTC. It specifies CASSRQSVETQYF.

A few counts support this clonotype. The rearrangement links TRBV7-8 to TRBJ1-2; tentative D call: TRBD1 (6 bases). The V gene lost 3 bases and the J gene lost 8 bases, with 13 bases spanning the gap. Germline CDR1 and CDR2: SGHVS and FQNEAQ. The CDR3 has 13 amino acids. The CDR3 coding sequence is TGTGCCAGCAGCTTGGACAGACAGGTCGGCTACACCTTC. It encodes CASSLDRQVGYTF.

This sequence joins TRBV28 and TRBJ1-5, with D hard to call. The CDR3 length is 13 residues. Trimming pared 5 bases from V and 5 bases from J, leaving 10 bases between. Germline V gene lookup returns CDR1 MDHEN and CDR2 SYDVKM. CDR3 sequence: CASSPGRYQPQHF. For the CDR3, the DNA is TGTGCCAGCAGTCCAGGACGGTATCAGCCCCAGCATTTT.

In regard to this clonotype: Just one base apart from a much larger clone, this may be a read error. The chain carries TRBV2 and TRBJ1-1; tentative D call: TRBD1 (5 bases). The CDR3 extends over 14 amino acids. V was clipped by 3 bases and J by 0 bases, with 8 bases between them. Germline V gene sequence: CDR1 SNHLY, CDR2 FYNNEI. CDR3 loop: CASSEGEMNTEAFF. The CDR3 coding sequence is TGTGCCAGCAGTGAGGGGGAAATGAACACTGAAGCTTTCTTT.

This chain uses TRBV7-3 with TRBJ2-2; weak D call: TRBD2 (5 bases). Germline-derived CDR1 and CDR2 are SGHTA and FQGTGA. V lost 3 bases and J 0 bases, leaving 11 bases between the germline ends. The CDR3 is made up of 16 amino acids. CDR3 in amino acids: CASSFVASTNTGELFF. The CDR3 DNA sequence: TGTGCCAGCAGCTTTGTAGCGTCCACGAACACCGGGGAGCTGTTTTTT.

V gene TRBV19 combines with J gene TRBJ2-3; 8 nucleotides line up with TRBD2. Germline V gene sequence: CDR1 LNHDA, CDR2 SQIVND (reference sequence). Trimming at V came to 5 bases and at J to 6 bases, leaving 7 bases not matched to a gene. This CDR3 has 14 amino acids. The CDR3 coding sequence is TGTGCCAGTAGTTTTTTGAGCGGGGGTGATACGCAGTATTTT. As protein: CASSFLSGGDTQYF.

The sample holds a few counts of this clonotype. This sequence joins TRBV6-5 and TRBJ1-4, with D perhaps matching TRBD1 (6 bases). CDR1 is MNHEY and CDR2 is SVGAGI in the germline V gene. There are 14 residues in the CDR3. Deletions cut 3 bases from V and 8 bases from J, with 13 bases between. The chain's CDR3 is CASSYWDKNEKLFF. The CDR3 bases are TGTGCCAGCAGTTATTGGGACAAAAACGAAAAACTGTTTTTT.

This clonotype was detected only a few times. The V gene is TRBV11-2, the J gene TRBJ1-6; D remains unclear. Germline-derived CDR1 and CDR2 are SGHAT and FQNNGV. Trimming took 1 base from V and 5 from J, leaving 6 bases between them. The CDR3 length is 14 residues. CDR3 bases: TGTGCCAGCAGCTTAGGTTTGAATAATTCACCCCTCCACTTT. This sequence encodes CASSLGLNNSPLHF.

V usage is TRBV19 and J usage is TRBJ1-1; 7 bases match TRBD1. The CDR3 length is 14 residues. The trim removed 4 bases at V and 4 bases at J, leaving 6 bases unmatched. Germline V gives CDR1 LNHDA, CDR2 SQIVND (reference sequence). CDR3 in DNA: TGTGCCAGTAGTAAACATCAGGGGGGCACTGAAGCTTTCTTT. Its translation: CASSKHQGGTEAFF.

On this clonotype itself: A much larger clonotype is one base distant, so this may be a read error. The chain couples TRBV10-1 to TRBJ2-5; 9 positions match TRBD2. From germline, CDR1 is WNHNN and CDR2 SYGVQD (reference sequence). With 4 bases clipped from V and 5 bases from J, the junction kept 8 bases outside the gene matches. The CDR3 length is 15 residues. DNA for the CDR3: TGCGCCAGCAGTGCGGTGGCGGGAGGGGGGGAGACCCAGTACTTC. Encoded protein: CASSAVAGGGETQYF.

V and J are TRBV30 and TRBJ1-4; D is unclear. CDR3 length: 11 amino acids. The V gene lost 5 bases and the J gene lost 4 bases, with 5 bases spanning the gap. Germline CDR1 and CDR2: GTSNPN and SVGIG (reference sequence). CDR3 amino acids: CAWRYNEKLFF. DNA for the CDR3: TGTGCCTGGCGGTATAATGAAAAACTGTTTTTT.

The chain employs TRBV10-2 and TRBJ2-1, with 7 bases identical to TRBD2. Germline CDR1 WSHSY, CDR2 SAAADI. With 6 bases clipped from V and 5 bases from J, the junction kept 10 bases outside the gene matches. The CDR3 has 15 residues. The CDR3 here is CASSGRLAVNNEQFF. The CDR3 nucleotides are TGCGCCAGCAGCGGCAGACTAGCCGTGAACAATGAGCAGTTCTTC.

This clonotype was counted a few times. The CDR3 DNA follows: TGTGCCAGCAAGGGGGGGGTCTTATACGAGCAGTACTTC. Its translation is CASKGGVLYEQYF. The chain carries TRBV7-2 and TRBJ2-7; tentatively, D is TRBD2 (7 bases). V gave up 7 bases and J gave up 4 bases, with 14 bases separating them. Germline CDR1 is SGHTA and CDR2 is FQGNSA. The CDR3 is 13 residues long.

This clonotype was counted ten times or more. The V gene is TRBV4-3, the J gene TRBJ1-4; D unresolved. The CDR3 loop spans 17 amino acids. Looked up from germline, CDR1 is LGHNA and CDR2 is YSLEER. Trimming removed 0 bases at V and 4 bases at J, with 15 bases between. CDR3 sequence (DNA): TGCGCCAGCAGCCAAGATGGGAGACACGGGTATAATGAAAAACTGTTTTTT. Its translation: CASSQDGRHGYNEKLFF.